Listed below are T cell receptor beta chains from one sample, sequenced in a study of cytomegalovirus exposure and HLA in healthy donors. Method: immunoSEQ multiplex PCR; TCRdb's copy keeps in-frame clones and lacks some. The data contain approximately 97,000 clones, 73% of them seen just once; the ten biggest clones take up roughly 3.5%. The source material was PBMCs. Receptors were obtained from a man aged 35 to 55 in good health and CMV-seronegative. The CDR3 runs from the conserved cysteine through the conserved F or W.

v_call cdr3_aa
TRBV7-2 CASSLAPGGGSNQPQHF
TRBV4-3 CASSPRTSARGDTQYF
TRBV7-2 CASSLTGADTQYF
TRBV4-1 CASSQGGRGSTDTQYF
TRBV6-5 CASSRYQGESGELFF
TRBV5-1 CASSPQGYRGRTDTQYF
TRBV27 CASSPEDRVAYEQYF
TRBV4-2 CASSQDRVGQPQHF
TRBV10-3 CAITDGSRDEQYF
TRBV5-1 CASSLGRPNTEAFF
TRBV1 CTSSQDLDRTQETQYF
TRBV25-1 CASSEDRGEGYGGYTF
TRBV2 CASSGDVAGGPGSTGELFF
TRBV7-8 CASSLVPNYEQYF
TRBV11-1 CASSLGTHTDTQYF
TRBV5-1 CASSWGTGGEETQYF
TRBV4-3 CASSQGQRVETQYF
TRBV7-9 CASSFLAGARWDTQYF
TRBV28 CASSSPSGGFYEQFF
TRBV29-1 CSVSSGGLETQYF
TRBV2 CASSEGRSSYNEQFF
TRBV18 CASSPPSVYNEQFF
TRBV2 CASSEYRQETQYF
TRBV4-1 CASSHGQGRGDTQYF
TRBV9 CASSIRDLNTGELFF
TRBV2 CASSDRNGQETQYF
TRBV19 CASSIGEYGYTF
TRBV28 CASRPIVSYEQYF
TRBV6-5 CASSYSKYWEQFF
TRBV5-6 CASSADRELFIYGYTF
TRBV14 CASSEGDYYGYTF
TRBV5-1 CASSLGGGNGYQPQHF
TRBV19 CASHRGTEPVSGNTIYF
TRBV6-6 CASSYSLGSGETQYF
TRBV28 CASRPGVSQPQHF
TRBV7-2 CASTSGTLTNYGYTF
TRBV4-3 CASSQEPGQETPLHF
TRBV5-1 CASNGGGYNTEAFF